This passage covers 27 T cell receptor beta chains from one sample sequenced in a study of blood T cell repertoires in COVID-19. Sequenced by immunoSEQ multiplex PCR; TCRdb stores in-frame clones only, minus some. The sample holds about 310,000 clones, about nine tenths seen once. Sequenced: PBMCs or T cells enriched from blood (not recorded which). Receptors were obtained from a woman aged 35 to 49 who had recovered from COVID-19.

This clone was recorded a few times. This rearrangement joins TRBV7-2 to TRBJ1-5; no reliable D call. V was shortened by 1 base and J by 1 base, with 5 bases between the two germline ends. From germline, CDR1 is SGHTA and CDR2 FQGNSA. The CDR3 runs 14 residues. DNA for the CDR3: TGTGCCAGCAGCTTAGGACAAAGCAATCAGCCCCAGCATTTT. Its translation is CASSLGQSNQPQHF.

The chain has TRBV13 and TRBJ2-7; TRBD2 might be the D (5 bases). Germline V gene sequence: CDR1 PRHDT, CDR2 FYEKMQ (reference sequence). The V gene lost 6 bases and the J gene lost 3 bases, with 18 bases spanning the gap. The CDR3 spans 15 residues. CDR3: CASSCPALGIYEQYF. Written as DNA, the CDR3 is TGTGCCAGCAGTTGCCCGGCACTAGGGATCTACGAGCAGTACTTC.

CDR3 residues: CASSQIPVNTIYF. As DNA, the CDR3 is TGCGCCAGCAGCCAAATCCCAGTCAACACCATATATTTT. This chain joins TRBV4-1 and TRBJ1-3; D is ambiguous. With 2 bases removed from V and 7 bases from J, the gap between germline ends came to 9 bases. CDR3 size: 13 residues. The germline gives CDR1 MGHRA, CDR2 YSYEKL.

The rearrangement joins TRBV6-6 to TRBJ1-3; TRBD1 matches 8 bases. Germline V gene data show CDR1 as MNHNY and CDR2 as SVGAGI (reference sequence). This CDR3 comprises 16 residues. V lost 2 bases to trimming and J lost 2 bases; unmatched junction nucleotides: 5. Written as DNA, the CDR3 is TGTGCCAGCAGTTACCCCCCGGACAGGGCTGGAAACACCATATATTTT. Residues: CASSYPPDRAGNTIYF.

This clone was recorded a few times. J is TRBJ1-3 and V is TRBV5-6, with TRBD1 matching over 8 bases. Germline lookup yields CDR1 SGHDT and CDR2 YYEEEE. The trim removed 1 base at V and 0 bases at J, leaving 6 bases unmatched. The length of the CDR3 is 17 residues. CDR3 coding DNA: TGTGCCAGCAGCTTGTCCCAACAGGGGGTCTCTGGAAACACCATATATTTT. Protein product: CASSLSQQGVSGNTIYF. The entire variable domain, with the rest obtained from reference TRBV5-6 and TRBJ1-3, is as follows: DAGVTQSPTHLIKTRGQQVTLRCSPKSGHDTVSWYQQALGQGPQFIFQYYEEEERQRGNFPDRFSGHQFPNYSSELNVNALLLGDSALYLCASSLSQQGVSGNTIYFGEGSWLTVV.

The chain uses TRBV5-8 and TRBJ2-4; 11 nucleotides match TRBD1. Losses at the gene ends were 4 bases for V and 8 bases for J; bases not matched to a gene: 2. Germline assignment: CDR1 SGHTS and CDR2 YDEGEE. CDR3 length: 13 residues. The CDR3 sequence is CASSEGQGDIQYF. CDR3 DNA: TGTGCCAGCAGCGAGGGACAGGGGGACATTCAGTACTTC.

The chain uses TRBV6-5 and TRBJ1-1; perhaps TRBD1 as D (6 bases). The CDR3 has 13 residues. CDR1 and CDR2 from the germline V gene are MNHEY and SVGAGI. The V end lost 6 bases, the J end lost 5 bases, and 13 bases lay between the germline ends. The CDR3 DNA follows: TGTGCCAGCAGAAACACAGGGCTTACTGAAGCTTTCTTT. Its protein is CASRNTGLTEAFF.

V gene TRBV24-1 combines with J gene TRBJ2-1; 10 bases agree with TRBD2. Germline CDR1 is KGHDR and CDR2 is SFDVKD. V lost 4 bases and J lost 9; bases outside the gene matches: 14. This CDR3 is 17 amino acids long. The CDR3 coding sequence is TGTGCCACCAGTGAAACAAGACCGGGACTAGCGTGGGGTGAGCAGTTCTTC. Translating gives CATSETRPGLAWGEQFF.

In DNA form, the CDR3 reads TGCAGCACGGACTTCACAGATACGCAGTATTTT. It encodes CSTDFTDTQYF. The rearrangement uses TRBV29-1 and TRBJ2-3; TRBD2 is a possible D gene (5 bases). This CDR3 comprises 11 residues. V was pared by 8 bases and J by 2 bases, with 8 bases between. Germline-derived CDR1 and CDR2 are SQVTM and ANQGSEA.

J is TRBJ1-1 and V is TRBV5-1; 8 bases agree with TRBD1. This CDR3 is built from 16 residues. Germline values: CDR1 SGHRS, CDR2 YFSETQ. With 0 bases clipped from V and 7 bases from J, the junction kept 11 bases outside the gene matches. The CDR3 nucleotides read TGCGCCAGCAGCTTGGTATCGCGTGGACAGGGTCATGAAGCTTTCTTT. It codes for CASSLVSRGQGHEAFF.

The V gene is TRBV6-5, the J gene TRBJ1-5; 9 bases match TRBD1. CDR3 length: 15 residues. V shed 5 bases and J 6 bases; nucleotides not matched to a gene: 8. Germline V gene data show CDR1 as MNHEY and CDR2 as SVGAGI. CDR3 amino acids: CASSPDRDRAQPQHF. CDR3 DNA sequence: TGTGCCAGCAGTCCCGACCGGGACAGGGCTCAGCCCCAGCATTTT.

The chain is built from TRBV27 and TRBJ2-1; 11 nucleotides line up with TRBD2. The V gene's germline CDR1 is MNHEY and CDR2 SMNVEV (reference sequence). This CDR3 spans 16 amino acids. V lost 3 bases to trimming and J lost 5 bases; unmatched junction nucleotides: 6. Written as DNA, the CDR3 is TGTGCCAGCAGTTTTGCCCGACTAGCGGGGCACAATGAGCAGTTCTTC. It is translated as CASSFARLAGHNEQFF.

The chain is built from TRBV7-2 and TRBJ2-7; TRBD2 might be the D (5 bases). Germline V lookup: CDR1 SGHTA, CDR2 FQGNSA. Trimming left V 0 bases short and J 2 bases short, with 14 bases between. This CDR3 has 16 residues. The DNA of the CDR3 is TGTGCCAGCAGCTTAGCGCCTCTGACTACCGCCTACGAGCAGTACTTC. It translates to CASSLAPLTTAYEQYF. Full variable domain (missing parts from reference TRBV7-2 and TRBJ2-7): GAGVSQSPSNKVTEKGKDVELRCDPISGHTALYWYRQSLGQGLEFLIYFQGNSAPDKSGLPSDRFSAERTGGSVSTLTIQRTQQEDSAVYLCASSLAPLTTAYEQYFGPGTRLTVT.

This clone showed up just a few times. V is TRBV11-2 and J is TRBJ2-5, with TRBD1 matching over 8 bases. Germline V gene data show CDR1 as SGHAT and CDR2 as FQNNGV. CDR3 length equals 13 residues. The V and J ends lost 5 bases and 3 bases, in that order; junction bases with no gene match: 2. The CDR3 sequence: CASSRTGKETQYF. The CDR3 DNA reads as TGTGCCAGCAGCCGGACAGGGAAAGAGACCCAGTACTTC.

The chain's CDR3 is CASSSNRAFNEQFF. In nucleotides, the CDR3 is TGTGCCAGCAGCTCGAACAGGGCATTCAATGAGCAGTTCTTC. This rearrangement joins TRBV11-2 to TRBJ2-1, with D possibly matching TRBD1 (6 bases). Trimming took off 4 bases at V and 6 bases at J, with 13 bases between the two ends. Germline CDR1 SGHAT, CDR2 FQNNGV. The CDR3 covers 14 residues.

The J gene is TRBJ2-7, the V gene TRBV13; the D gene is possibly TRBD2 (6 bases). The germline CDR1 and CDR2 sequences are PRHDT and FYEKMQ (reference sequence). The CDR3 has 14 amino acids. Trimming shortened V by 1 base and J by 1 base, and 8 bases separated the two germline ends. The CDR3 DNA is TGTGCCAGCAGCTTAGAGGCGGGGTCCTACGAGCAGTACTTC. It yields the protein CASSLEAGSYEQYF.

The CDR3 protein is CASSLLGGSYEQYF. The DNA of the CDR3 is TGTGCCAGCAGCTTGCTGGGCGGGAGCTACGAGCAGTACTTC. The genes are TRBV5-5 and TRBJ2-7, with TRBD2 matching over 7 bases. This CDR3 is built from 14 residues. The junction had 4 bases not matched to a gene; V was cut back by 1 base and J by 3 bases. The germline CDR1 and CDR2 sequences are SGHKS and YYEKEE (reference sequence).

The CDR3, as DNA: TGTGCCAGCAGTTTAGGCGGGGGGGCCCCAGATACGCAGTATTTT. Its protein is CASSLGGGAPDTQYF. This chain uses TRBV28 with TRBJ2-3; 9 bases agree with TRBD2. Germline V gene lookup returns CDR1 MDHEN and CDR2 SYDVKM. With 2 bases clipped from V and 4 bases from J, the junction kept 4 bases outside the gene matches. CDR3 size: 15 residues.

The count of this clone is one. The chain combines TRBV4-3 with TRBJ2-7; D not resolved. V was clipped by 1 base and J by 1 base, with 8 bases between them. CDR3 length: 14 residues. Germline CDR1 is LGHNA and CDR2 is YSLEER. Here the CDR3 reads CASSQGAISYEQYF. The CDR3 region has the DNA TGCGCCAGCAGCCAAGGGGCCATTTCCTACGAGCAGTACTTC.

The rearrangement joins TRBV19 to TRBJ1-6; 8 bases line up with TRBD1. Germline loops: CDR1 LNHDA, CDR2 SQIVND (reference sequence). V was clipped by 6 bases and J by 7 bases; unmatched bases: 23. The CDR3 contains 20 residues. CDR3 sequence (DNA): TGTGCCAGTAGACACCTATGGGGGGACAGGCCCGAGGCACGCAATTCACCCCTCCACTTT. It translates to CASRHLWGDRPEARNSPLHF.

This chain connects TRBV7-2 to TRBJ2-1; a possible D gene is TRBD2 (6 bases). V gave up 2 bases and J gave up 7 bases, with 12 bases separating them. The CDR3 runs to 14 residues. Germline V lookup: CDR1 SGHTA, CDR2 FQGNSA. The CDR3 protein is CASSLTLAQNEQFF. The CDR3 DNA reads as TGTGCCAGCAGCTTAACGCTAGCGCAGAATGAGCAGTTCTTC.

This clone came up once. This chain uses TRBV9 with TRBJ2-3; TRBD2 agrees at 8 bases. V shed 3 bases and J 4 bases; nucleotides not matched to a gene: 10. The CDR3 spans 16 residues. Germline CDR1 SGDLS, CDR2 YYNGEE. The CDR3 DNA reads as TGTGCCAGCAGCGACCCGAGCGGGAGCTGGGCAGATACGCAGTATTTT. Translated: CASSDPSGSWADTQYF. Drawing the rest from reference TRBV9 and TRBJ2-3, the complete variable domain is DSGVTQTPKHLITATGQRVTLRCSPRSGDLSVYWYQQSLDQGLQFLIQYYNGEERAKGNILERFSAQQFPDLHSELNLSSLELGDSALYFCASSDPSGSWADTQYFGPGTRLTVL.

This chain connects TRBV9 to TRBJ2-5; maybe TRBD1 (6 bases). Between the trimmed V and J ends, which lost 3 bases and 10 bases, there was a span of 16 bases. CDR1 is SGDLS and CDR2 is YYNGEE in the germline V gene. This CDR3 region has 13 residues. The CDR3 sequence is CASSAESKGDQYF. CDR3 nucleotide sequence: TGTGCCAGCAGCGCAGAATCTAAGGGGGACCAGTACTTC.

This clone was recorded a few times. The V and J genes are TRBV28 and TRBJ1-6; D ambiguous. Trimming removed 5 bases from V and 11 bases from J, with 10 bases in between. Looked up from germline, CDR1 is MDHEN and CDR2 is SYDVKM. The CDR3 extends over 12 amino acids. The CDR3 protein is CASSTFPAPLHF. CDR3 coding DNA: TGTGCCAGCAGTACCTTTCCAGCACCCCTCCACTTT.

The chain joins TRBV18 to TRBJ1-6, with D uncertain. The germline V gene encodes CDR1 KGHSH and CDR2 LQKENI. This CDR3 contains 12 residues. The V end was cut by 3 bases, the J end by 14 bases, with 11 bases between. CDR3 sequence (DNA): TGTGCCAGCTCACCGGCCTCAGGTACCCTCCACTTT. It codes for CASSPASGTLHF.

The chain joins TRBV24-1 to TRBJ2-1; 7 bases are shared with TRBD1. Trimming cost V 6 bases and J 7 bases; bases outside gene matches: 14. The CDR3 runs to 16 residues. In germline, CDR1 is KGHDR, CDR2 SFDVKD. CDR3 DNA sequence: TGTGCCACCAGTACTCTCAGGGGGTCCGGATCTAATGAGCAGTTCTTC. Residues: CATSTLRGSGSNEQFF.

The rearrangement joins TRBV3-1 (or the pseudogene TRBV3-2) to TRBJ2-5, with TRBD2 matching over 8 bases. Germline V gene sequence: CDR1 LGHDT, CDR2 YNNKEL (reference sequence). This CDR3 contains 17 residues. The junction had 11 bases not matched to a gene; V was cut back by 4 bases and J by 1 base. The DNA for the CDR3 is TGTGCCAGCAGCCGACACAGCGGGAGTACCCCCCAAGAGACCCAGTACTTC. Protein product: CASSRHSGSTPQETQYF.